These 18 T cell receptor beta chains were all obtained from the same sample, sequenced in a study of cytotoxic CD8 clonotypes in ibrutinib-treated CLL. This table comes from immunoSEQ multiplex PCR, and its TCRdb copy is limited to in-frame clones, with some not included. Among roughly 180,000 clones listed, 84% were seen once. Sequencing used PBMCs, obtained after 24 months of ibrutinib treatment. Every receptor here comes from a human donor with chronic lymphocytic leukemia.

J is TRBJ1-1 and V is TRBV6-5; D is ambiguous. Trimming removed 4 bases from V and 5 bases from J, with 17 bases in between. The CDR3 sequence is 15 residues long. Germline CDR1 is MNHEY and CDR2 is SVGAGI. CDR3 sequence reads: CASSSGAGGETEAFF. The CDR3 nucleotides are TGTGCCAGCAGTTCGGGAGCAGGCGGGGAGACTGAAGCTTTCTTT.

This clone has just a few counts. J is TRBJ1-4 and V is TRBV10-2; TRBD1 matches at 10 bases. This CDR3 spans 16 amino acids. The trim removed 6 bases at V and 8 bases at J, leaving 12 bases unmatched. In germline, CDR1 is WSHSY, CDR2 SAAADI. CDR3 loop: CASSHFRQGAGEKLFF. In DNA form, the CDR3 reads TGCGCCAGCAGCCATTTCCGACAGGGGGCCGGGGAAAAACTGTTTTTT.

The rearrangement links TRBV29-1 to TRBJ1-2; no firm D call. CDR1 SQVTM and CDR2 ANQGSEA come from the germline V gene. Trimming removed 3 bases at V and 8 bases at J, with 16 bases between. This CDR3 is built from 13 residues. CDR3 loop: CSVDFSGFGGYTF. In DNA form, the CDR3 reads TGCAGCGTTGATTTCTCGGGGTTTGGGGGCTACACCTTC.

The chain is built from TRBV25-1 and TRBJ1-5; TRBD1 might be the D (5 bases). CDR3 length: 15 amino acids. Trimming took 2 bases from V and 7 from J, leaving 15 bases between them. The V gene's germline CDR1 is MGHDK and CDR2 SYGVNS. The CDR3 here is CASSEATGNGQPQHF. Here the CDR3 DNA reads TGTGCCAGCAGTGAAGCCACAGGAAACGGCCAGCCCCAGCATTTT.

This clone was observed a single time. The CDR3 DNA reads as TGTGCCAGTAGCTCCCCGCGGGGGTACGAGCAGTACTTC. Its protein is CASSSPRGYEQYF. The V call is TRBV19, the J call TRBJ2-7; 7 nucleotides agree with TRBD2. The CDR3 length is 13 residues. In germline, CDR1 is LNHDA, CDR2 SQIVND (reference sequence). V dropped 6 bases and J dropped 4; count of bases not matched to a gene: 6.

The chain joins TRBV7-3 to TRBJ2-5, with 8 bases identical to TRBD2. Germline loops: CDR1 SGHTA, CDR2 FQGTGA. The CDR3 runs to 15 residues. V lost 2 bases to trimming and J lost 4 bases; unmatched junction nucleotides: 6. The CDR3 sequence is CASSLVNGRGETQYF. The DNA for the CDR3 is TGTGCCAGCAGCTTAGTAAACGGGAGGGGAGAGACCCAGTACTTC. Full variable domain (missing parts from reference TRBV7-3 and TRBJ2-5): GAGVSQTPSNKVTEKGKYVELRCDPISGHTALYWYRQSLGQGPEFLIYFQGTGAADDSGLPNDRFFAVRPEGSVSTLKIQRTERGDSAVYLCASSLVNGRGETQYFGPGTRLLVL.

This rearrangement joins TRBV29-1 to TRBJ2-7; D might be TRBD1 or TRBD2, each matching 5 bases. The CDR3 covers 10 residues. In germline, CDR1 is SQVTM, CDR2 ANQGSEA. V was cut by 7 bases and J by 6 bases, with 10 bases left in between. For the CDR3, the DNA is TGCAGCGCGAGGGGTTCCGAGCAGTACTTC. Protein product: CSARGSEQYF.

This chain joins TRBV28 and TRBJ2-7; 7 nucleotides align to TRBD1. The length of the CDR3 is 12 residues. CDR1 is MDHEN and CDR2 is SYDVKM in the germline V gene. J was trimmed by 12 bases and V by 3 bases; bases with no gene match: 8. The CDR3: CASSLLQGRLYF. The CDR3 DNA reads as TGTGCCAGCAGTTTGTTACAGGGGCGGTTGTACTTC.

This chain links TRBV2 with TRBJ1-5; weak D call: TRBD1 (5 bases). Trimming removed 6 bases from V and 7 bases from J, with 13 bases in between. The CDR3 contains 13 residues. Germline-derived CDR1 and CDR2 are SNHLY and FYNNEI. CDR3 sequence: CASSTRVGQPQHF. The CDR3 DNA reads TGTGCCAGCAGCACCAGGGTCGGGCAGCCCCAGCATTTT.

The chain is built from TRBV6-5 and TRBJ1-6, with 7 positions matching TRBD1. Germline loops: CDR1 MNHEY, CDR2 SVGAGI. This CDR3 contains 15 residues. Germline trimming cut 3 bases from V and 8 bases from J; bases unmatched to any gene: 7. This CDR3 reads CASSYSNRGHSPLHF. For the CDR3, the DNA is TGTGCCAGCAGTTATTCAAACAGGGGCCATTCACCCCTCCACTTT.

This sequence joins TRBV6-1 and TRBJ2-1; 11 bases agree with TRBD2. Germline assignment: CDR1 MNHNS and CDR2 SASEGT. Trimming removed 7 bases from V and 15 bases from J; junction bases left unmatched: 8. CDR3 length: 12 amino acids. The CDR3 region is CASIRLAGGGFF. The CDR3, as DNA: TGTGCCAGCATTAGATTAGCGGGAGGGGGGTTCTTC.

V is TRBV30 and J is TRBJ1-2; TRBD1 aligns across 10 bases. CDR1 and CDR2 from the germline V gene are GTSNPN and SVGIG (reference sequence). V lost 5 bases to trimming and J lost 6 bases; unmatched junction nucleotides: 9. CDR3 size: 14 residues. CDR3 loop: CAWETGQGYDGYTF. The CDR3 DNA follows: TGTGCCTGGGAGACGGGACAGGGGTATGATGGCTACACCTTC. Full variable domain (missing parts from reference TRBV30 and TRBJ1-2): SQTIHQWPATLVQPVGSPLSLECTVEGTSNPNLYWYRQAAGRGLQLLFYSVGIGQISSEVPQNLSASRPQDRQFILSSKKLLLSDSGFYLCAWETGQGYDGYTFGSGTRLTVV.

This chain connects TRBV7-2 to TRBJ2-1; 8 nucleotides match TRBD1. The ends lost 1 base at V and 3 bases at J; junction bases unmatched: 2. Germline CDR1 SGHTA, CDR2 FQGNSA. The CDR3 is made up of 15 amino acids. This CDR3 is CASSLGTGIYNEQFF. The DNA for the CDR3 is TGTGCCAGCAGCTTAGGGACAGGGATCTACAATGAGCAGTTCTTC.

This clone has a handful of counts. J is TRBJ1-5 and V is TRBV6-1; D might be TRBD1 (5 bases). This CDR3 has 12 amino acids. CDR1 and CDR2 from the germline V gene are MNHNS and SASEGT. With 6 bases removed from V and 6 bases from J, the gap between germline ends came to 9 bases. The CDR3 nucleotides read TGTGCCAGCAGAGCAGGGTCTCAGCCCCAGCATTTT. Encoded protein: CASRAGSQPQHF.

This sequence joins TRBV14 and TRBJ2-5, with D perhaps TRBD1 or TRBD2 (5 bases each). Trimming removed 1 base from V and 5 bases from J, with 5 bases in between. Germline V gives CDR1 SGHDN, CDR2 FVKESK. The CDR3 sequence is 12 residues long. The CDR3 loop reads CASSQGGETQYF. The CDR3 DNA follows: TGTGCCAGCAGCCAAGGGGGGGAGACCCAGTACTTC.

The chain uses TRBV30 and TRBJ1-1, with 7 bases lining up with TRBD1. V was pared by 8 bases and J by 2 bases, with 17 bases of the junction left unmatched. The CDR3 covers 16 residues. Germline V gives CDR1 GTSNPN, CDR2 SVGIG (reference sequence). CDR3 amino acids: CAGNHKQGTYNTEAFF. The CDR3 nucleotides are TGTGCCGGAAATCATAAACAGGGGACCTACAACACTGAAGCTTTCTTT.

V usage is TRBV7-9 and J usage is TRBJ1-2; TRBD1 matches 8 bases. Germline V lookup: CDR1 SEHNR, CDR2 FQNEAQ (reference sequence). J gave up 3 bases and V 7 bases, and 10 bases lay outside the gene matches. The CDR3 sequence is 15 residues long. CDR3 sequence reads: CASTAFRTGHYGYTF. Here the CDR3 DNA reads TGTGCCAGCACCGCATTCCGGACAGGGCACTATGGCTACACCTTC.

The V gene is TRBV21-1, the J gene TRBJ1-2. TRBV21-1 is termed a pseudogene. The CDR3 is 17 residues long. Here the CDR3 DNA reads TGTGCCAGCAGCAAAAATGTTGTCGGGGGCGCATCGGATGGCTACACCTTC. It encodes CASSKNVVGGASDGYTF.